This T cell receptor (beta chain) derives from a study of OX40 agonist ivuxolimab in advanced cancers. J gave up 6 bases and V 4 bases, and 4 bases lay outside the gene matches. CDR1 is LNHDA, CDR2 SQIVND, per germline (reference sequence). This CDR3 is built from 15 residues. Generated by immunoSEQ multiplex PCR, the TCRdb table keeps only in-frame clones and is missing some. This sample has over 55,000 clones, with 90% to 95% found just once. Here the sequenced sample was CD4+ or CD8+ T cells sorted from blood, taken in a trial of the OX40 agonist ivuxolimab. This clonotype was sampled from an adult with an advanced solid tumor such as melanoma, head and neck, liver or kidney cancer. The gene calls are TRBV19 and TRBJ2-1; 12 bases map to TRBD2. CDR3 in amino acids: CASSRLAGEVNEQFF. CDR3 nucleotide sequence: TGTGCCAGTAGTAGACTAGCGGGAGAGGTCAATGAGCAGTTCTTC.